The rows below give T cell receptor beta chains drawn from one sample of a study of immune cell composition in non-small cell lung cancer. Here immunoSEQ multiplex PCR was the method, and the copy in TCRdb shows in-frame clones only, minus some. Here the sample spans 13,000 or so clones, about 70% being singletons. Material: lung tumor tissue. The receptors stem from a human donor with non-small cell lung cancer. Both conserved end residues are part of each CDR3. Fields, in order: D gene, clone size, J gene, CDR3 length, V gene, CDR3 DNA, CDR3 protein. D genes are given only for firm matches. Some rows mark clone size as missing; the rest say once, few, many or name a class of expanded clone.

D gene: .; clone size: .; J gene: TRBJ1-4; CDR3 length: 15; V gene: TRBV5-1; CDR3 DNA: TGCGCCAGCGGATACAGGGAGAACGGTAATGAAAAACTGTTTTTT; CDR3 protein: CASGYRENGNEKLFF
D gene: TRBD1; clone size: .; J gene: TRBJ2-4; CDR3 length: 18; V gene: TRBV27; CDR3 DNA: TGTGCCAGCAGTACCTTCCCACCGGGACAGAAAGCCAAAAACATTCAGTACTTC; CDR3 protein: CASSTFPPGQKAKNIQYF
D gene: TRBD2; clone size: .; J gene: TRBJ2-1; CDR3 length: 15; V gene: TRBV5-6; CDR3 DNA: TGTGCCAGCAGCTCGACTAGCGGAGTATACAATGAGCAGTTCTTC; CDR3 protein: CASSSTSGVYNEQFF
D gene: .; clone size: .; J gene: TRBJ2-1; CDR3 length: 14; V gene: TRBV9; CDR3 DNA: TGTGCCAGCAGCTCCCGGGACACGAGTAATGAGCAGTTCTTC; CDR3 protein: CASSSRDTSNEQFF
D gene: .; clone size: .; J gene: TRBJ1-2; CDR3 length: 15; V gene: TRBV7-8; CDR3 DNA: TGTGCCAGCAGCTTAGAGGCGGGGGACGGCTATGGCTACACCTTC; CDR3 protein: CASSLEAGDGYGYTF
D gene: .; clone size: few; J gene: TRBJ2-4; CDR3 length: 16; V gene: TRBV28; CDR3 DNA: TGTGCCAGCAGCCCCAACAGGGTGGAGGCCAAAAACATTCAGTACTTC; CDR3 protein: CASSPNRVEAKNIQYF
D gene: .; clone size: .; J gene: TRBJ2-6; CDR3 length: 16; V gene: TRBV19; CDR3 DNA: TGTGCCAGTAGTTTGCCCCCGGGGTCTGGGGCCAACGTCCTGACTTTC; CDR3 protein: CASSLPPGSGANVLTF
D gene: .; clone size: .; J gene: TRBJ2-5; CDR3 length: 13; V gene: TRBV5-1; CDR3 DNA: TGCGCCAGCACTGAGCGACTAGGCGAGACCCAGTACTTC; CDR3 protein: CASTERLGETQYF
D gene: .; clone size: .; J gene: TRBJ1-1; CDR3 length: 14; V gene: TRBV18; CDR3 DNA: TGTGCCAGCTCCTTGGACACGTTGAACACTGAAGCTTTCTTT; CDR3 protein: CASSLDTLNTEAFF
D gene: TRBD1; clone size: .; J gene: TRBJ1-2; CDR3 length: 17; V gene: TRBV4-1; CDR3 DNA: TGCGCCAGCAGCCAAGAGGGGACAGGGCGACTCAAGAATCGCTACACCTTC; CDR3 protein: CASSQEGTGRLKNRYTF
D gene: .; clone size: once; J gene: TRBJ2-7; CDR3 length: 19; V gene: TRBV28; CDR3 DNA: TGTGCCAGCAGTTCCTGGACTACCCCTTATGGAGGACGTTCCTACGAGCAGTACTTC; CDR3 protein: CASSSWTTPYGGRSYEQYF
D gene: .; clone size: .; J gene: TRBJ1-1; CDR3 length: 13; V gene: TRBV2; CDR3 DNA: TGTGCCAGCAGTCTTCAGGGTGGCACTGAAGCTTTCTTT; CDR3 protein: CASSLQGGTEAFF
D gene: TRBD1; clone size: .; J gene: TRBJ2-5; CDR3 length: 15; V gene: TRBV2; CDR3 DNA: TGTGCCAGCACCTTGACAGGGGGCAAGGGAGAGACCCAGTACTTC; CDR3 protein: CASTLTGGKGETQYF
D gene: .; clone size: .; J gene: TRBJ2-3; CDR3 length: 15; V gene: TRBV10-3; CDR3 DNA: TGTGCCATCAGTGAGAAACAGGCGATCACAGATACGCAGTATTTT; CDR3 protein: CAISEKQAITDTQYF
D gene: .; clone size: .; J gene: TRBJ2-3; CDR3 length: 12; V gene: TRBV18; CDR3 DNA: TGTGCCAGCTCACAATCGGCAGATACGCAGTATTTT; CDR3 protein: CASSQSADTQYF
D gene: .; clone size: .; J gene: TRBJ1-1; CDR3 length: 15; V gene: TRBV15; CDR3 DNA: TGTGCCACCAGTTCCGGGACAAAGGGTACCACTGAAGCTTTCTTT; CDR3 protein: CATSSGTKGTTEAFF
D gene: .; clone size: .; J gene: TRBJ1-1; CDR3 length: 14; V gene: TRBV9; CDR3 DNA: TGTGCCAGCAGCGTAGATGGAGGGGCAACTGAAGCTTTCTTT; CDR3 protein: CASSVDGGATEAFF
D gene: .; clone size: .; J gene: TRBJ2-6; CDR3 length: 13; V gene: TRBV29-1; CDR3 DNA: TGCAGCGTTCGCCGGGCTGGGGCCAACGTCCTGACTTTC; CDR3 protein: CSVRRAGANVLTF
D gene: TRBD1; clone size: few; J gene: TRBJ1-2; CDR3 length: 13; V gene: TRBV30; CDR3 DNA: TGTGCCTGGAGGGACGTCCCTGGGACAGGGGGTACCTTC; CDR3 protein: CAWRDVPGTGGTF